Detailed here is one TCR beta chain. The antigen remains unidentified. The table came from immunoSEQ multiplex PCR; TCRdb's copy has only in-frame clones and leaves some out. The sample holds 200,000 to 250,000 clones, approximately 88% seen once. This record belongs to a study of cytomegalovirus exposure and HLA in healthy donors. Findings of the study overall: Clusters of TCRs from the first cohort tended to co-occur in the approximately 120 validation repertoires (as a later analysis found).

Losses at the gene ends were 2 bases for V and 5 bases for J; bases not matched to a gene: 9. CDR3 length equals 14 residues. Germline loops: CDR1 GTSNPN, CDR2 SVGIG (reference sequence). The receptor comes from a woman aged 25 to 39 in good health and CMV-seropositive. Material for sequencing was PBMCs. V and J are TRBV30 and TRBJ2-7; 7 nucleotides align to TRBD2. CDR3: CAWSRGAGFHEQYF. DNA of the CDR3: TGTGCCTGGAGTAGAGGAGCGGGGTTCCACGAGCAGTACTTC.